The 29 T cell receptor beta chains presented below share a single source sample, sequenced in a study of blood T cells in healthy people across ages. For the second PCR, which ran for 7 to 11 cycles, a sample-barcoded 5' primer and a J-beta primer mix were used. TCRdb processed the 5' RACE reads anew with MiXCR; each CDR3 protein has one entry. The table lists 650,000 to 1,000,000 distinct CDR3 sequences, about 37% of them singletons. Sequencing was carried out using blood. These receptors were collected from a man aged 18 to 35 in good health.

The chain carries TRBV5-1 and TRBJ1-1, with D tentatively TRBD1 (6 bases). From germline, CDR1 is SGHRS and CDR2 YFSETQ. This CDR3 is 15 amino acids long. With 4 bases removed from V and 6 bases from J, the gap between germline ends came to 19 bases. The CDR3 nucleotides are TGCGCCAGCAGCGTAGACAGGCGAGGTTTGTCTGAAGCTTTCTTT. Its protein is CASSVDRRGLSEAFF.

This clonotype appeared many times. Written as DNA, the CDR3 is TGTGCCAGCAGCACGTCCACGGGCTCCTACAATGAGCAGTTCTTC. As protein: CASSTSTGSYNEQFF. The chain has TRBV12-3 or TRBV12-4 and TRBJ2-1; D uncertain. CDR3 length: 15 amino acids. V dropped 6 bases and J dropped 0 bases, with 12 bases sitting between them.

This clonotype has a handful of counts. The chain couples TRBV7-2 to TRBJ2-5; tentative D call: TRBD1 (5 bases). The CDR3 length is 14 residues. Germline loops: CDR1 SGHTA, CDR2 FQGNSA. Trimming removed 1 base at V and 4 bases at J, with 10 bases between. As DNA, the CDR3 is TGTGCCAGCAGCTTAGACCAGGGTGCAGAGACCCAGTACTTC. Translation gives CASSLDQGAETQYF.

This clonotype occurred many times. DNA of the CDR3: TGTGCCAGCAGTTTGACAGGGGGGTATGGCTACACCTTC. This codes for CASSLTGGYGYTF. The chain combines TRBV7-3 with TRBJ1-2; 9 bases map to TRBD1. The CDR3 contains 13 residues. Per the germline V gene, CDR1 is SGHTA and CDR2 is FQGTGA. V gave up 6 bases and J gave up 5 bases; unmatched junction bases: 4.

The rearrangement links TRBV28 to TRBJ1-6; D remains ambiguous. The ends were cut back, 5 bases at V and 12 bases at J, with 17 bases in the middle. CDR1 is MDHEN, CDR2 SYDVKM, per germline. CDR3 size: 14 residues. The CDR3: CASSLLTSPGPLHF. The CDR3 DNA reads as TGTGCCAGCAGTCTCCTGACCAGCCCAGGACCCCTCCACTTT.

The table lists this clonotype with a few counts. The CDR3 here is CASSVPGQGFYGYTF. The DNA for the CDR3 is TGTGCCAGCAGTGTTCCGGGACAGGGTTTCTATGGCTACACCTTC. The rearrangement joins TRBV6-2 or TRBV6-3 to TRBJ1-2, with TRBD1 matching over 9 bases. Germline V CDR1 and CDR2: MNHEY, SVGEGT. The V and J ends lost 5 bases and 4 bases, in that order; junction bases with no gene match: 8. The CDR3 has 15 residues.

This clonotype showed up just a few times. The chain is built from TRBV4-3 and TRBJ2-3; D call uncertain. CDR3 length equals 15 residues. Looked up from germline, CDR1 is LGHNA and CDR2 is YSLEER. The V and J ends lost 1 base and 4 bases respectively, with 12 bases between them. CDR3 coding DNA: TGCGCCAGCAGCCAAGTGCCTAGTGGCTCAGATACGCAGTATTTT. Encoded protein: CASSQVPSGSDTQYF.

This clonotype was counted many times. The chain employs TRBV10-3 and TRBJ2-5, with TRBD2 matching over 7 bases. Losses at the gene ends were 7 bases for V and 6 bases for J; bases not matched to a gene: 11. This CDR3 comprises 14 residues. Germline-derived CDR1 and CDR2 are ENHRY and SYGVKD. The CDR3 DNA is TGTGCCATCAAAAGTCGGGGAGGGAGAAAGACCCAGTACTTC. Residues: CAIKSRGGRKTQYF.

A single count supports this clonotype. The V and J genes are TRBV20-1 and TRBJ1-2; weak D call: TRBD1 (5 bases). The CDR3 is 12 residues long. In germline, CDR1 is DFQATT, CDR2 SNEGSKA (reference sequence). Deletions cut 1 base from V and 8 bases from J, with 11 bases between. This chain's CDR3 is CSARGGSGGYTF. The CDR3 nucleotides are TGCAGTGCTAGAGGGGGCTCCGGAGGCTACACCTTC.

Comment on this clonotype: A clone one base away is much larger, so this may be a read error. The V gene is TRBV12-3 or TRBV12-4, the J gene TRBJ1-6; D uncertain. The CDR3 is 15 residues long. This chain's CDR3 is CAGSLRRSSNSPLHF. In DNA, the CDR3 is TGTGCCGGCAGTTTACGGCGTTCCAGTAATTCACCCCTCCACTTT.

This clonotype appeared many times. CDR3 coding DNA: TGTGCCAGCAGCCCAGGGTCGGTGTCCTACAATGAGCAGTTCTTC. This sequence encodes CASSPGSVSYNEQFF. This chain joins TRBV7-3 and TRBJ2-1; TRBD1 might be the D (5 bases). V dropped 5 bases and J dropped 1 base, with 12 bases sitting between them. The CDR3 covers 15 residues. Germline lookup yields CDR1 SGHTA and CDR2 FQGTGA. The entire variable domain, with the rest obtained from reference TRBV7-3 and TRBJ2-1, is as follows: GAGVSQTPSNKVTEKGKYVELRCDPISGHTALYWYRQSLGQGPEFLIYFQGTGAADDSGLPNDRFFAVRPEGSVSTLKIQRTERGDSAVYLCASSPGSVSYNEQFFGPGTRLTVL.

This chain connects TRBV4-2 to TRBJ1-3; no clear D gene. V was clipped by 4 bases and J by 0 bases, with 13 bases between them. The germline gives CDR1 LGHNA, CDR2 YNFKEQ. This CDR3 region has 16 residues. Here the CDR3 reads CASSREQTSSGNTIYF. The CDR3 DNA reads TGTGCCAGCAGCCGAGAACAGACCTCCTCTGGAAACACCATATATTTT.

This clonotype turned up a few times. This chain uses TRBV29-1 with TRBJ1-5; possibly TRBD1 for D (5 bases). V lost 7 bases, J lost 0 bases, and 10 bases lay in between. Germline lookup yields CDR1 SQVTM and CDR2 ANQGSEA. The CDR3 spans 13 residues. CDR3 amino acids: CSATENSNQPQHF. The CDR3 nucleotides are TGCAGCGCGACAGAAAATAGCAATCAGCCCCAGCATTTT.

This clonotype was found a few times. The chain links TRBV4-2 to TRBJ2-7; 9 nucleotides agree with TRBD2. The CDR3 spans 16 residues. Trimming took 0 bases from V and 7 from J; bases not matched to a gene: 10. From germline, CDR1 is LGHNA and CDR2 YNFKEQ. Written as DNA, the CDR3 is TGTGCCAGCAGCCAAGAGGCGGGGGGGAATAACAATGAGCAGTACTTC. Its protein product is CASSQEAGGNNNEQYF.

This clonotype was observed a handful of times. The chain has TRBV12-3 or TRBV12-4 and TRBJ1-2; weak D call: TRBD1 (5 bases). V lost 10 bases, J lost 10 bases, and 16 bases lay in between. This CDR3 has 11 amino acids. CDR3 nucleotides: TGTGCCACACGGCCGGACAACCTCTACACCTTC. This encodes CATRPDNLYTF.

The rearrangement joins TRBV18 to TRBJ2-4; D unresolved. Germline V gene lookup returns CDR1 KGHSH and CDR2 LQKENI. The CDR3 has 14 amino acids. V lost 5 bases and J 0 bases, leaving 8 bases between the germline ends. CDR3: CASSEAEAKNIQYF. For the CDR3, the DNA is TGTGCCAGCTCAGAGGCAGAAGCCAAAAACATTCAGTACTTC.

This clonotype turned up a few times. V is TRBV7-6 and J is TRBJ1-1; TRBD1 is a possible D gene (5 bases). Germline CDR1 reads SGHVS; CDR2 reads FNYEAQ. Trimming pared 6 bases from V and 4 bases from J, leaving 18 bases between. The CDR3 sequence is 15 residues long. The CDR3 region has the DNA TGTGCCAGCAGGGGTAGGAAGGGACGTGGCACTGAAGCTTTCTTT. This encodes CASRGRKGRGTEAFF.

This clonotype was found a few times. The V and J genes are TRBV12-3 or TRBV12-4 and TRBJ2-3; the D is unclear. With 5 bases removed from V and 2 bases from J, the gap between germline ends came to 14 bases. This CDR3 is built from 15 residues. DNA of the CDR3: TGTGCCAGCAGTGCGAATCCTGAAAACACAGATACGCAGTATTTT. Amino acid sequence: CASSANPENTDTQYF.

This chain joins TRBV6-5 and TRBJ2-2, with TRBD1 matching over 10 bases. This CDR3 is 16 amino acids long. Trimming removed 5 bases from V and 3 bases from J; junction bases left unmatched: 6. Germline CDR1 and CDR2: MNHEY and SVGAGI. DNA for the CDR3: TGTGCCAGCAGTCCAAGGACAGGGGGATACACCGGGGAGCTGTTTTTT. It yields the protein CASSPRTGGYTGELFF.

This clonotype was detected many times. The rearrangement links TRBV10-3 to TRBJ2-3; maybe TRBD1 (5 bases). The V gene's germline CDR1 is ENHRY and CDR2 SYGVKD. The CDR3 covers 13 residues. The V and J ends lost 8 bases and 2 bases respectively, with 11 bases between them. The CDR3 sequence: CAIGSGHTDTQYF. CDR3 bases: TGTGCCATCGGGTCAGGGCACACAGATACGCAGTATTTT.

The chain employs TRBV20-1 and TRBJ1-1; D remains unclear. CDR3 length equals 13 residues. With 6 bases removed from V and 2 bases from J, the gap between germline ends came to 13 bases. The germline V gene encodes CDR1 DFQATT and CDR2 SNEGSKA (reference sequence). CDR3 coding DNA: TGCAGTGCCCTTAAGGAGGGTAACACTGAAGCTTTCTTT. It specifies CSALKEGNTEAFF.

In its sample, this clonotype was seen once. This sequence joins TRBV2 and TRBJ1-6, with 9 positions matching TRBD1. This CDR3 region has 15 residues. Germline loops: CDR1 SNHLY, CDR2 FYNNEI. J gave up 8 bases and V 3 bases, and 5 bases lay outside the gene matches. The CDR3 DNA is TGTGCCAGCAGTGACGGGACAGGGATTGATTCACCCCTCCACTTT. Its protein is CASSDGTGIDSPLHF.

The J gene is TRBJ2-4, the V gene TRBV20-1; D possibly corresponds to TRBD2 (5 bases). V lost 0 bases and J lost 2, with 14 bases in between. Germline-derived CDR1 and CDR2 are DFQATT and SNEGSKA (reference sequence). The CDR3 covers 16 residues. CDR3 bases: TGCAGTGCTAGAGATCTGGTAGGAGGAACCAAAAACATTCAGTACTTC. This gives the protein CSARDLVGGTKNIQYF.

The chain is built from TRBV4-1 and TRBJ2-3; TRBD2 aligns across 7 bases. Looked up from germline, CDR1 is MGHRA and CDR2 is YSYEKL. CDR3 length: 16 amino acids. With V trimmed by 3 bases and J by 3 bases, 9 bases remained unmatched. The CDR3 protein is CASSHYIGEGTDTQYF. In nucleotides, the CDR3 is TGCGCCAGCAGCCATTATATTGGGGAGGGAACAGATACGCAGTATTTT.

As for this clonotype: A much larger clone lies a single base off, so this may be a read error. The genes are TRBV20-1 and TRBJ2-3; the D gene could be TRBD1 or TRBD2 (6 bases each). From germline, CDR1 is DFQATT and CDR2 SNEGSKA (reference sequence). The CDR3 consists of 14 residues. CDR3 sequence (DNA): TGCAGTGCTAGAGAACAGGGCGGGGCAGATTCGCAGTATTTT. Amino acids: CSAREQGGADSQYF.

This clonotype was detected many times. The CDR3 sequence: CASSLRGEAFF. CDR3 DNA: TGTGCCAGCAGTTTAAGGGGTGAAGCTTTCTTT. The chain uses TRBV12-3 or TRBV12-4 and TRBJ1-1; possible D gene TRBD1, 5 bases. The CDR3 is made up of 11 amino acids. Trimming removed 2 bases from V and 7 bases from J, with 5 bases in between.

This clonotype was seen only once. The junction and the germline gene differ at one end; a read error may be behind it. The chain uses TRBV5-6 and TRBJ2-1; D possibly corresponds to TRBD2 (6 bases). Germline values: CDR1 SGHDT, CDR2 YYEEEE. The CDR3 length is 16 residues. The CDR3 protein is CASSLDPSGLNNGQFF. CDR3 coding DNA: TGTGCCAGCAGCTTGGACCCCTCGGGACTGAACAATGGGCAGTTCTTC.

In nucleotides, the CDR3 is TGTGCCAGCAACAGGGCCCAAGAGACCCAGTACTTC. This codes for CASNRAQETQYF. The rearrangement uses TRBV2 and TRBJ2-5; possibly TRBD1 for D (6 bases). Trimming left V 7 bases short and J 1 base short, with 7 bases between. Germline values: CDR1 SNHLY, CDR2 FYNNEI. This CDR3 is 12 amino acids long.

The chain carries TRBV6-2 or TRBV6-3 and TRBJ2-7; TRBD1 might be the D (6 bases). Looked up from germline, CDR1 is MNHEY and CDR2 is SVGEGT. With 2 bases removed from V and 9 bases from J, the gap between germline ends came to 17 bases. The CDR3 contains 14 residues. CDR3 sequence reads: CASSYQGRSHGQYF. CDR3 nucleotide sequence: TGTGCCAGCAGTTACCAGGGGAGATCCCACGGGCAGTACTTC.